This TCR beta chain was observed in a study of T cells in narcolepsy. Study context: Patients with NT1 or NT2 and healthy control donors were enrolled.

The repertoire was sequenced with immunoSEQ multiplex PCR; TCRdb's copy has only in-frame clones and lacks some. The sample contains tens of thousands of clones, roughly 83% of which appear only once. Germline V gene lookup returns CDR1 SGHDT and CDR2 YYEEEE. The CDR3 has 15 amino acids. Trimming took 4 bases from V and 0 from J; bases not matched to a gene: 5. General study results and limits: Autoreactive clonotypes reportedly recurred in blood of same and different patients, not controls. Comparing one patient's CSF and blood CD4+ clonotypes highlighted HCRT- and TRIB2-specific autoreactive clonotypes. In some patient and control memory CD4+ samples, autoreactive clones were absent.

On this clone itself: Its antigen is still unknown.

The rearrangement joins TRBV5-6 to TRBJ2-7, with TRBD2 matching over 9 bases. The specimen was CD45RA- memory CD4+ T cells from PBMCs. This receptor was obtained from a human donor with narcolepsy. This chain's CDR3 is CASSPLAGFSYEQYF. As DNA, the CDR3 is TGTGCCAGCAGCCCCCTAGCGGGATTCTCCTACGAGCAGTACTTC. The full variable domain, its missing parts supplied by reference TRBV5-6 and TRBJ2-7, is DAGVTQSPTHLIKTRGQQVTLRCSPKSGHDTVSWYQQALGQGPQFIFQYYEEEERQRGNFPDRFSGHQFPNYSSELNVNALLLGDSALYLCASSPLAGFSYEQYFGPGTRLTVT.